Listed below are T cell receptor beta chains from one sample, sequenced in a study of cytomegalovirus exposure and HLA in healthy donors. Using immunoSEQ multiplex PCR, the repertoire was profiled, and TCRdb retains in-frame clones only, with some absent. The profile shows under 150,000 clones, approximately 82% of them singletons. The sample consisted of PBMCs. The receptors shown here come from a man in his forties in good health and CMV-seronegative. Both conserved end residues are part of each CDR3. Fields, in order: V gene, clone size, J gene, D gene, CDR3 protein, CDR3 DNA. D genes are given only for firm matches. Size is stated for part of the rows, as once, few or many counts, or as a class when the clone is expanded.

TRBV6-7	once	TRBJ1-4	.	CASRSPGHTTNEKLFF	TGTGCCAGCAGATCCCCGGGACACACAACTAATGAAAAACTGTTTTTT
TRBV29-1	.	TRBJ1-1	.	CSVEDISNTEAFF	TGCAGCGTTGAAGATATAAGTAACACCGAAGCTTTCTTT
TRBV5-1	.	TRBJ2-5	TRBD2	CASRPEREPGEQYF	TGCGCCAGCAGACCGGAGCGGGAGCCGGGAGAGCAGTACTTC
TRBV6-5	.	TRBJ2-2	.	CASSYQTVGELFF	TGTGCCAGCAGTTACCAGACAGTCGGGGAGCTGTTTTTT
TRBV6-6	.	TRBJ2-4	TRBD1	CASSQGQSKNIQYF	TGTGCCAGCAGCCAGGGACAGTCCAAAAACATTCAGTACTTC
TRBV30	.	TRBJ1-6	TRBD1	CAWSTPGQNSPLHF	TGTGCCTGGAGTACCCCGGGACAGAATTCACCCCTCCACTTT
TRBV18	.	TRBJ1-2	TRBD1	CASSPPRSQGKVVYGYTF	TGTGCCAGCTCACCACCAAGATCACAGGGGAAAGTCGTCTATGGCTACACCTTC
TRBV9	few	TRBJ2-3	TRBD2	CASSARGLAGTDTQYF	TGTGCCAGCAGCGCCCGGGGACTAGCGGGCACAGATACGCAGTATTTT
TRBV27	.	TRBJ2-7	TRBD2	CASSTGLAGGPSYEQYF	TGTGCCAGCAGTACGGGACTAGCGGGGGGACCCTCCTACGAGCAGTACTTC
TRBV28	.	TRBJ1-5	.	CASSLYRGVPNQPQHF	TGTGCCAGCAGTTTATATCGGGGGGTTCCCAATCAGCCCCAGCATTTT
TRBV11-2	.	TRBJ2-1	.	CASSSGLSLGNEQFF	TGTGCCAGCAGCTCCGGACTAAGTTTGGGGAATGAGCAGTTCTTC
TRBV6-5	.	TRBJ1-1	.	CASSFNPTGNTEAFF	TGTGCCAGCAGTTTCAATCCGACAGGGAACACTGAAGCTTTCTTT
TRBV5-6	.	TRBJ2-7	TRBD2	CASSLSGSPSYEQYF	TGTGCCAGCAGCTTAAGCGGGAGCCCTTCCTACGAGCAGTACTTC
TRBV9	.	TRBJ2-1	TRBD1	CASVAGGDNEQFF	TGTGCCAGCGTGGCAGGGGGTGACAATGAGCAGTTCTTC
TRBV28	.	TRBJ2-7	TRBD1	CASSTFGDRAYEQYF	TGTGCCAGCAGTACCTTCGGGGACAGAGCCTACGAGCAGTACTTC
TRBV5-6	.	TRBJ1-5	TRBD1	CASSLRGGGQPQHF	TGTGCCAGCAGCTTGCGAGGGGGCGGTCAGCCCCAGCATTTT
TRBV21-1	.	TRBJ2-1	.	CASSVNSGRGEQFF	TGTGCCAGCAGCGTTAACAGCGGGAGAGGGGAGCAGTTCTTC
TRBV5-8	.	TRBJ1-5	.	CASNDRYQPQHF	TGTGCCAGCAACGACAGATATCAGCCCCAGCATTTT
TRBV7-6	few	TRBJ2-1	.	CASSYQGGGSYNEQFF	TGTGCCAGCAGCTATCAAGGGGGGGGCTCCTACAATGAGCAGTTCTTC
TRBV7-2	.	TRBJ2-3	TRBD2	CASSLVTGGPPDTQYF	TGTGCCAGCAGCTTAGTGACGGGAGGGCCTCCAGATACGCAGTATTTT
TRBV19	.	TRBJ2-2	.	CASSIQGRTGELFF	TGTGCCAGTAGTATCCAGGGCCGCACCGGGGAGCTGTTTTTT
TRBV28	.	TRBJ1-1	TRBD1	CASSSDREGEAFF	TGTGCCAGCAGTTCGGACAGGGAAGGTGAAGCTTTCTTT
TRBV5-1	.	TRBJ2-7	TRBD1	CASSQGTGNYEQYF	TGCGCCAGCAGCCAGGGGACAGGAAACTACGAGCAGTACTTC
TRBV5-1	.	TRBJ2-7	TRBD1	CASSLGRQGFSYEQYF	TGCGCCAGCAGCTTGGGGCGACAGGGGTTCTCCTACGAGCAGTACTTC
TRBV4-1	.	TRBJ2-7	TRBD1	CASSHTGQAPYEQYF	TGCGCCAGCAGCCATACGGGACAGGCCCCCTACGAGCAGTACTTC
TRBV28	.	TRBJ2-1	.	CASSLRWRGAYNEQFF	TGTGCCAGCAGTCTCCGATGGAGGGGAGCTTACAATGAGCAGTTCTTC
TRBV18	once	TRBJ2-3	.	CASQGIGRPDTQYF	TGTGCCAGCCAGGGGATCGGGAGGCCAGATACGCAGTATTTT
TRBV4-1	once	TRBJ1-1	.	CASSSAWGGLVAFF	TGCGCCAGCAGCTCCGCCTGGGGGGGCTTAGTAGCTTTCTTT
TRBV6-5	.	TRBJ2-7	.	CASSYRDVTSGQYF	TGTGCCAGCAGTTACCGAGACGTAACTTCGGGTCAGTACTTC
TRBV19	.	TRBJ2-3	TRBD2	CASSIHGGGADTQYF	TGTGCCAGTAGTATACACGGGGGAGGGGCAGATACGCAGTATTTT
TRBV7-9	.	TRBJ2-1	TRBD2	CASSPIPGLAGNEQFF	TGTGCCAGCAGCCCAATTCCGGGACTAGCGGGCAATGAGCAGTTCTTC
TRBV10-2	.	TRBJ2-1	TRBD2	CASSESASGNNEQFF	TGCGCCAGCAGTGAGTCGGCTAGCGGGAACAATGAGCAGTTCTTC
TRBV7-9	.	TRBJ2-7	.	CASSSTTGTYEQYF	TGTGCCAGCAGCTCGACTACAGGGACCTACGAGCAGTACTTC
TRBV5-5	.	TRBJ2-7	TRBD1	CASSSRTGGGEQYF	TGTGCCAGCAGCTCTAGGACAGGGGGCGGGGAGCAGTACTTC
TRBV7-6	once	TRBJ2-7	.	CASSFRQGGSYEQYF	TGTGCCAGCAGCTTCAGACAGGGAGGTTCCTACGAGCAGTACTTC
TRBV6-5	.	TRBJ2-7	.	CASFGSPYEQYF	TGTGCCAGTTTCGGTTCGCCCTACGAGCAGTACTTC
TRBV2	few	TRBJ2-2	.	CASSPGNLGELFF	TGTGCCAGCAGTCCCGGGAATCTCGGGGAGCTGTTTTTT
TRBV11-2	.	TRBJ1-3	TRBD1	CASSLATGSGNTIYF	TGTGCCAGCAGCTTAGCGACAGGGTCTGGAAACACCATATATTTT
TRBV14	.	TRBJ2-2	TRBD1	CASSPWTGVTGELFF	TGTGCCAGCAGCCCTTGGACAGGGGTCACCGGGGAGCTGTTTTTT
TRBV29-1	.	TRBJ2-7	.	CSAHLGGPAYEQYF	TGCAGCGCCCACCTCGGGGGACCAGCCTACGAGCAGTACTTC
TRBV6-1	once	TRBJ1-1	TRBD1	CASRPNRQGDTEAFF	TGTGCCAGCAGGCCTAACCGACAGGGAGACACTGAAGCTTTCTTT
TRBV9	.	TRBJ2-7	TRBD1	CASRAPDRAWIHEQYF	TGTGCCAGCAGAGCTCCCGACAGGGCCTGGATCCACGAGCAGTACTTC
TRBV6-1	.	TRBJ2-3	.	CASRGTGRGNTQYF	TGTGCCAGCCGCGGGACCGGTAGAGGTAATACGCAGTATTTT
TRBV15	.	TRBJ1-3	.	CATSRAGAGNTIYF	TGTGCCACCAGCAGAGCGGGGGCTGGAAACACCATATATTTT
TRBV7-9	.	TRBJ2-7	.	CASSLWGGQGALYEQYF	TGTGCCAGCAGCTTATGGGGGGGGCAGGGGGCGCTTTACGAGCAGTACTTC
TRBV7-6	.	TRBJ1-1	TRBD1	CASSLVTGGTEAFF	TGTGCCAGCAGCTTGGTTACAGGGGGAACTGAAGCTTTCTTT
TRBV6-6	.	TRBJ1-1	TRBD1	CASSFTTGAAEAFF	TGTGCCAGCAGTTTTACTACAGGGGCCGCTGAAGCTTTCTTT
TRBV7-3	.	TRBJ2-3	TRBD2	CASSPGGGRTDTQYF	TGTGCCAGCAGCCCGGGCGGGGGGCGTACAGATACGCAGTATTTT
TRBV4-3	.	TRBJ2-7	.	CAAARGGASSYEQYF	TGCGCCGCAGCAAGGGGGGGCGCGAGCTCCTACGAGCAGTACTTC
TRBV5-1	.	TRBJ2-7	TRBD1	CASSSSGATGASEQYF	TGCGCCAGCAGCTCCTCAGGGGCGACAGGGGCTAGCGAGCAGTACTTC
TRBV30	.	TRBJ2-7	.	CARSRGNSHEQYF	TGTGCCCGCAGCCGGGGGAACTCCCACGAGCAGTACTTC
TRBV6-6	.	TRBJ1-1	TRBD1	CASSSPGGRATEAFF	TGTGCCAGCAGTTCTCCAGGGGGCCGGGCCACTGAAGCTTTCTTT
TRBV29-1	.	TRBJ2-5	TRBD1	CSVFGTEETQYF	TGCAGCGTCTTCGGGACAGAAGAGACCCAGTACTTC
TRBV5-1	.	TRBJ2-6	.	CASSTRVLGANVLTF	TGCGCCAGCAGCACGAGGGTTTTGGGGGCCAACGTCCTGACTTTC
TRBV11-2	.	TRBJ2-5	TRBD2	CASSLVAASGRRGETQYF	TGTGCCAGCAGCTTAGTTGCGGCTAGCGGGAGGCGGGGAGAGACCCAGTACTTC
TRBV30	once	TRBJ1-2	TRBD1	CAWSGQGNSYGYTF	TGTGCCTGGAGCGGACAGGGAAACAGTTATGGCTACACCTTC
TRBV29-1	.	TRBJ2-7	TRBD1	CSVQGQGAYEQYF	TGCAGCGTACAGGGACAGGGGGCTTACGAGCAGTACTTC